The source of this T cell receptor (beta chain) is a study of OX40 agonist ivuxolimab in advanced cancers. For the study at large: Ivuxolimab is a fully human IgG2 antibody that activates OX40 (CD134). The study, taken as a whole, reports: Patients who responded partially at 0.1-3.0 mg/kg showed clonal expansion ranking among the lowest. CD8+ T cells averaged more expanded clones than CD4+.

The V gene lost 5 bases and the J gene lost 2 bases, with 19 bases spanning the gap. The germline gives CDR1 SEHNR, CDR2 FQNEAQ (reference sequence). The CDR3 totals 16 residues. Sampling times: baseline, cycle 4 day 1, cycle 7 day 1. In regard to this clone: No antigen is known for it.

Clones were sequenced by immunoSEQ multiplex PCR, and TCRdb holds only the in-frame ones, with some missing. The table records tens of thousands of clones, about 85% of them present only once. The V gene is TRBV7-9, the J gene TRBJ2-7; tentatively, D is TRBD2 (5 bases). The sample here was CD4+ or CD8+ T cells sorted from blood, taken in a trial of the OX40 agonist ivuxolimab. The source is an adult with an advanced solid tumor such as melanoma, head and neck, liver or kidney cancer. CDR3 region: CASSAPLRVSPYEQYF. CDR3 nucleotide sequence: TGTGCCAGCAGCGCCCCTCTGAGGGTATCCCCCTACGAGCAGTACTTC. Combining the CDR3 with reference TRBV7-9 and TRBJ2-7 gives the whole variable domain DTGVSQNPRHKITKRGQNVTFRCDPISEHNRLYWYRQTLGQGPEFLTYFQNEAQLEKSRLLSDRFSAERPKGSFSTLEIQRTEQGDSAMYLCASSAPLRVSPYEQYFGPGTRLTVT.